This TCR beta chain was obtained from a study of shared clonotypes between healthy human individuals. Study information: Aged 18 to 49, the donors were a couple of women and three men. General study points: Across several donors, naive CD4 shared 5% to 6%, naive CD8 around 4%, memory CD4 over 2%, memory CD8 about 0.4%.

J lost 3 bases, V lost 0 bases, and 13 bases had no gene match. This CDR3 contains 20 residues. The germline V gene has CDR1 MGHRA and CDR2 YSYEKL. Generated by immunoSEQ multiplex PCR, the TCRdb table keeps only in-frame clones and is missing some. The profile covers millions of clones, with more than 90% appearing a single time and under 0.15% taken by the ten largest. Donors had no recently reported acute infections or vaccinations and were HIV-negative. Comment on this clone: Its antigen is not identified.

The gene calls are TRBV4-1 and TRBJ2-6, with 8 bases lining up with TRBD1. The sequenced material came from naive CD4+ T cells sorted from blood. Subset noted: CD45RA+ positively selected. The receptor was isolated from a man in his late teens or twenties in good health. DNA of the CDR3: TGCGCCAGCAGCCAAGAAGTCATGGGACAGGTCTCGTTTGGGGCCAACGTCCTGACTTTC. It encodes CASSQEVMGQVSFGANVLTF.